This note documents a single T cell receptor (beta chain) sequence. The sample belongs to a study of blood T cell repertoires in COVID-19. The assay was immunoSEQ multiplex PCR, and TCRdb's table has in-frame clones only and misses some. The sample shows about 200,000 clones, about four fifths of them seen only once. Looked up from germline, CDR1 is SEHNR and CDR2 is FQNEAQ (reference sequence). The CDR3 length is 19 residues. The V end lost 2 bases, the J end lost 0 bases, and 20 bases lay between the germline ends. The chain recombines TRBV7-9 with TRBJ1-5; D unclear. The specimen was peripheral blood. This receptor was obtained from a woman older than 75 with acute or convalescent COVID-19. The DNA of the CDR3 is TGTGCCAGCAGCTTACCAGGTGAAGGTCCCCGCTATAGCAATCAGCCCCAGCATTTT. Protein product: CASSLPGEGPRYSNQPQHF.